A single T cell receptor beta chain is shown here with its context. Its antigen remains unknown. It may be a read error: a sequence one base away is much more abundant. The record originates from a study of blood T cells in healthy people across ages. Overall study: There was about one barcoded beta molecule captured by template switching per two T cells. Study findings and constraints: Roughly linear age-related decline in beta diversity appeared, significant by age approximately 41.

Investigators took approximately 10 milliliters of peripheral blood from every donor. A second roughly 7 to 11 cycle PCR used barcoded and J-beta primers. A single record per CDR3 protein comes from TCRdb applying MiXCR to the 5' RACE reads. The data show about 830,000 distinct CDR3 sequences, approximately 59% seen once. V trimming: 0 bases; J trimming: 6 bases; junction bases outside the gene matches: 9. Germline lookup yields CDR1 DFQATT and CDR2 SNEGSKA (reference sequence). The CDR3 is 15 residues long. The sequenced sample was blood. This rearrangement joins TRBV20-1 to TRBJ2-3; the match to TRBD2 covers 7 bases. This sequence was found in a man aged 30-40 years in good health. CDR3 loop: CSARDGAAGSDTQYF. The CDR3 DNA reads TGCAGTGCTAGAGATGGGGCAGCGGGGTCTGATACGCAGTATTTT.